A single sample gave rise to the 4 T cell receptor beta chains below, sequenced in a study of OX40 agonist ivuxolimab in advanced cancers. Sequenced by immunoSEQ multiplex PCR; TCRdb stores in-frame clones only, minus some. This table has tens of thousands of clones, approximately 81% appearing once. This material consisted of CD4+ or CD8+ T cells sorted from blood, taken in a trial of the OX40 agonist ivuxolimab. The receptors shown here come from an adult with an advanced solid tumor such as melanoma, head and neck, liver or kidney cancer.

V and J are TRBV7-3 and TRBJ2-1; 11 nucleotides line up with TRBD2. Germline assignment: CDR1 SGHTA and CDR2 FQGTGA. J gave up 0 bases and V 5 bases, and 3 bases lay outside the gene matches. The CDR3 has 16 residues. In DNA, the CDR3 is TGTGCCAGCAGCCTAGCGGGGGGATACTCCTACAATGAGCAGTTCTTC. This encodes CASSLAGGYSYNEQFF.

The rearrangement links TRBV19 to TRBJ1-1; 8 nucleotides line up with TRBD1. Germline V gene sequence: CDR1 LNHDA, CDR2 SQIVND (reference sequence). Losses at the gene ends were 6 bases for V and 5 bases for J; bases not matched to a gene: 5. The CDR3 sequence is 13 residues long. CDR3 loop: CASSQGARTEAFF. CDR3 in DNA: TGTGCCAGTAGCCAGGGGGCGCGGACTGAAGCTTTCTTT.

CDR3 amino acids: CASSVDSSPYYGYTF. The CDR3 DNA follows: TGTGCCAGCAGCGTGGACAGTTCACCTTACTATGGCTACACCTTC. The rearrangement uses TRBV11-2 and TRBJ1-2, with a tentative D call TRBD1 (6 bases). This CDR3 contains 15 residues. From germline, CDR1 is SGHAT and CDR2 FQNNGV. Trimming left V 5 bases short and J 3 bases short, with 16 bases between.

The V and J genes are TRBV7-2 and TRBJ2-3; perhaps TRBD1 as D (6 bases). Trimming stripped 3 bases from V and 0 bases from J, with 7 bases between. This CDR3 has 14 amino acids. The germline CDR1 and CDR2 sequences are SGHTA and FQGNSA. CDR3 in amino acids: CASSLDSSTDTQYF. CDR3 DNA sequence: TGTGCCAGCAGCTTGGACAGTAGCACAGATACGCAGTATTTT.